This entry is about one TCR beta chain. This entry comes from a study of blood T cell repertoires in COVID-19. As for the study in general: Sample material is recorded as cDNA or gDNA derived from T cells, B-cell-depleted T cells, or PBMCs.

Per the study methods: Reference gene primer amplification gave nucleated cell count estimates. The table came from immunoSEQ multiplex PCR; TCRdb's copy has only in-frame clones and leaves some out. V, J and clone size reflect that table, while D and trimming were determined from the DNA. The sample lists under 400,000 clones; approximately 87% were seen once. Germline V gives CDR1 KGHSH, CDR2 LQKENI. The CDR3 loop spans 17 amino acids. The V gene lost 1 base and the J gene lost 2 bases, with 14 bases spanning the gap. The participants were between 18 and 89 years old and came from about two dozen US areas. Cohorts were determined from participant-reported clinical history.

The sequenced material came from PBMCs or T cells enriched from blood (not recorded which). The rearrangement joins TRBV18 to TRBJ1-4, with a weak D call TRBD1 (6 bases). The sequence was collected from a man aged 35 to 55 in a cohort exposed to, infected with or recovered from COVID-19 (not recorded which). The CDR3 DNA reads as TGTGCCAGCTCACCACGAGTACAGCAGGGGACTAATGAAAAACTGTTTTTT. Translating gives CASSPRVQQGTNEKLFF.